This T cell receptor (beta chain) is from a study of T cell clusters in autoimmune cytopenias. General study findings and limits: TRB repertoire shifts in secondary cytopenia and chronic lymphocytic leukemia mostly reflected lymphoma, not autoimmunity. Primary autoimmune cytopenia patients appeared to lack physiological T cell clusters present in healthy donors.

Frequency places this clonotype as medium-sized (0.01 to 0.1%). No antigen is known for it. TRB amplification used roughly 250 ng of peripheral blood genomic DNA. TRB rearrangements were amplified by touch-down multiplex PCR with mixed TRB-A/B primers. After re-calling the multiplex PCR reads, TCRdb lists one entry per CDR3 protein, DNA absent. The sample yields 12,000 or so distinct CDR3 sequences, of which the top ten take up about 3.5%. Germline values: CDR1 SGHAT, CDR2 FQDESV (reference sequence). This CDR3 has 13 amino acids. The same sample was also used in a study of T cell repertoires in aging, cancer and after chemotherapy. From that report: Repeat sampling of healthy donors over several months to years showed clear clonal overlap. In healthy donors, age-related TCR diversity loss mainly reflected lost richness.

This clonotype was obtained from a human donor in good health. Sequenced material: peripheral blood. This chain uses TRBV11-1 with TRBJ2-2. This chain's CDR3 is CASSSERTGELFF. The variable domain in full, with the rest retrieved from reference TRBV11-1 and TRBJ2-2, is EAEVAQSPRYKITEKSQAVAFWCDPISGHATLYWYRQILGQGPELLVQFQDESVVDDSQLPKDRFSAERLKGVDSTLKIQPAELGDSAMYLCASSSERTGELFFGEGSRLTVL.